This T cell receptor beta chain was found in a study of Graves' ophthalmopathy and Graves' hyperthyroidism. This clonotype was counted many times. Per germline, CDR1 DFQATT and CDR2 SNEGSKA (reference sequence). V gave up 1 base and J gave up 6 bases; unmatched junction bases: 4. The CDR3 extends over 14 amino acids. TCR beta CDR3 regions were amplified from RNA transcripts. In the first round, RT-PCR was carried out with HTBI primers, and a multiplex PCR formed the second round. TCRdb re-called the multiplex PCR reads through MiXCR, storing one row per CDR3 protein. The data show over a million distinct CDR3 sequences, about 36% seen once.

This TCR was recovered from an adult man with Graves' hyperthyroidism. The sample comprised peripheral blood or thyroid tissue (not recorded which). The V call is TRBV20-1, the J call TRBJ1-4, with 8 bases that match TRBD1. This CDR3 reads CSARGTGSYEKLFF. The CDR3 coding sequence is TGCAGTGCTAGAGGGACAGGGTCTTATGAAAAACTGTTTTTT.